This T cell receptor (beta chain) was captured in a study of T cell clones after liver transplantation. Study background: Tolerant meant at least one year fully off immunosuppression without liver enzymes above twice normal. Overall study findings and caveats: Low donor cell numbers restricted donor-reactive repertoire measurement in two subjects.

This CDR3 is 11 amino acids long. CDR1 is SQVTM and CDR2 is ANQGSEA in the germline V gene. The V and J ends lost 7 bases and 2 bases respectively, with 6 bases between them. This clone was recorded only once. The antigen remains undetermined. The data were produced by immunoSEQ multiplex PCR, yet TCRdb's version contains in-frame clones alone and is incomplete. The table shows roughly 80,000 clones, with roughly 83% occurring only once. The receptor was isolated from a human patient who received a liver transplant. Some T cells may possibly be graft donor cells. This rearrangement joins TRBV29-1 to TRBJ1-3; tentatively, D is TRBD1 (5 bases). The specimen comprised CD4+ T cells from blood, sampled at the 22-month timepoint. The CDR3 DNA is TGCAGCGGGGGGGCTGGAAACACCATATATTTT. This gives the protein CSGGAGNTIYF.